One sample yielded the 4 T cell receptor beta chains listed below, sequenced in a study of T cell repertoires in cytomegalovirus infection. One entry per CDR3 protein results from TCRdb running MiXCR on the reads. This table has about 920,000 distinct CDR3 sequences, roughly a third appearing once. Their target antigens are unknown. The input for sequencing was cultured CD8+ T cells from PBMCs, taken from culture after CMV antigen stimulation. These TCRs come from a human donor in good health (CMV status not recorded). Some clones in this sample may be carry-over from other donors' samples.

The chain links TRBV20-1 to TRBJ2-7; 9 nucleotides align to TRBD1. From germline, CDR1 is DFQATT and CDR2 SNEGSKA (reference sequence). The CDR3 is 16 residues long. CDR3 DNA: TGCAGCGGAGTGAGACAAGACAGGGGGACATACTACGAGCAGTACTTC. This sequence encodes CSGVRQDRGTYYEQYF.

This clonotype occurred once. J is TRBJ1-5 and V is TRBV15; D is undetermined. This CDR3 has 16 amino acids. Germline V gene lookup returns CDR1 LNHNV and CDR2 YYDKDF (reference sequence). Trimming left V 0 bases short and J 2 bases short, with 11 bases between. This CDR3 reads CATSREGGIGNQPQHF. CDR3 sequence (DNA): TGTGCCACCAGCAGAGAGGGAGGGATCGGCAATCAGCCCCAGCATTTT.

This clonotype was observed a handful of times. This chain connects TRBV28 to TRBJ2-3; 7 nucleotides match TRBD1. The junction had 4 bases not matched to a gene; V was cut back by 7 bases and J by 0 bases. The CDR3 consists of 14 residues. The V gene's germline CDR1 is MDHEN and CDR2 SYDVKM. This chain's CDR3 is CASNDRASTDTQYF. The CDR3 DNA reads as TGTGCCAGCAATGACAGGGCTAGCACAGATACGCAGTATTTT.

This clonotype was detected a few times. The rearrangement joins TRBV7-9 to TRBJ2-5, with D perhaps TRBD2 (6 bases). CDR1 is SEHNR and CDR2 is FQNEAQ in the germline V gene (reference sequence). Trimming pared 4 bases from V and 3 bases from J, leaving 15 bases between. The CDR3 spans 15 residues. CDR3 protein: CASSSTSETEETQYF. The CDR3 nucleotides read TGTGCCAGCAGCTCGACTAGTGAAACAGAAGAGACCCAGTACTTC.